A single sample is the source of the 11 T cell receptor beta chains below, sequenced in a study of blood T cell repertoires in COVID-19. Some clones are missing from TCRdb's copy, which holds only in-frame ones; the method was immunoSEQ multiplex PCR. Here the sample spans under 550,000 clones, 70% to 90% being singletons. The specimen was peripheral blood. Receptors were obtained from a man between 18 and 35 years old with COVID-19, enrolled during active disease.

The chain employs TRBV19 and TRBJ2-3, with D possibly TRBD2 on 6 matching bases. CDR3 length equals 13 residues. V was trimmed by 4 bases and J by 4 bases, leaving 9 bases between them. The germline V gene encodes CDR1 LNHDA and CDR2 SQIVND (reference sequence). CDR3 sequence: CASSTGGADTQYF. CDR3 nucleotide sequence: TGTGCCAGTAGTACGGGCGGGGCAGATACGCAGTATTTT.

The chain couples TRBV13 to TRBJ2-7; D is possibly TRBD1 (7 bases). The germline V gene has CDR1 PRHDT and CDR2 FYEKMQ (reference sequence). The length of the CDR3 is 14 residues. V lost 5 bases, J lost 4 bases, and 15 bases lay in between. CDR3 amino acids: CASSAAGQPYEQYF. CDR3 bases: TGTGCCAGCAGCGCCGCGGGACAGCCTTACGAGCAGTACTTC.

The rearrangement links TRBV4-1 to TRBJ2-7; 11 bases are a match to TRBD2. CDR3 length: 16 residues. Germline V lookup: CDR1 MGHRA, CDR2 YSYEKL. V was pared by 5 bases and J by 2 bases, with 8 bases of the junction left unmatched. DNA for the CDR3: TGCGCCAGCAGCTACCCAGGACTAGCGGGCGCCTACGAGCAGTACTTC. Its protein product is CASSYPGLAGAYEQYF.

The V and J genes are TRBV14 and TRBJ1-3; 10 bases line up with TRBD1. This CDR3 has 18 residues. The V gene end was trimmed by 6 bases and the J gene end by 2 bases; junction bases not matched to a gene: 13. Germline loops: CDR1 SGHDN, CDR2 FVKESK. CDR3 nucleotides: TGTGCCAGCAGAGACAGGGGGCGGGCTAGGTGGGCTGGAAACACCATATATTTT. It yields the protein CASRDRGRARWAGNTIYF.

V gene TRBV7-9 combines with J gene TRBJ2-5; the D gene is possibly TRBD2 (6 bases). The V gene's germline CDR1 is SEHNR and CDR2 FQNEAQ (reference sequence). V lost 1 base and J 1 base, leaving 10 bases between the germline ends. The CDR3 is made up of 15 amino acids. The CDR3 sequence is CASSLVVSGQETQYF. The CDR3 bases are TGTGCCAGCAGCTTAGTGGTTAGCGGCCAAGAGACCCAGTACTTC.

The chain combines TRBV30 with TRBJ1-4, with D possibly being TRBD1 (6 bases). V dropped 1 base and J dropped 0 bases, with 9 bases sitting between them. CDR1 and CDR2 from the germline V gene are GTSNPN and SVGIG (reference sequence). This CDR3 is 15 amino acids long. CDR3 sequence: CAWSEDRTTNEKLFF. CDR3 sequence (DNA): TGTGCCTGGAGTGAGGACAGAACAACTAATGAAAAACTGTTTTTT.

The V call is TRBV7-9, the J call TRBJ1-2; D might be TRBD1 (5 bases). In germline, CDR1 is SEHNR, CDR2 FQNEAQ (reference sequence). The CDR3 runs 12 residues. The ends were cut back, 0 bases at V and 6 bases at J, with 5 bases in the middle. The CDR3 DNA follows: TGTGCCAGCAGCTTAGCAGGGGATGGCTACACCTTC. Its translation: CASSLAGDGYTF.

The chain recombines TRBV5-1 with TRBJ2-1; 7 bases match TRBD2. The CDR3 loop spans 16 amino acids. Trimming at V came to 0 bases and at J to 9 bases, leaving 12 bases not matched to a gene. CDR1 and CDR2 (germline): SGHRS, YFSETQ. CDR3 DNA sequence: TGCGCCAGCAGCTTGGTGAGCGGCGCGGGAGAGGGTGAGCAGTTCTTC. Amino acid sequence: CASSLVSGAGEGEQFF.

This clone came up once. The V call is TRBV11-3, the J call TRBJ2-2; D uncertain. Germline values: CDR1 SGHNT, CDR2 YENEEA. The CDR3 runs 15 residues. With 5 bases removed from V and 1 base from J, the gap between germline ends came to 11 bases. CDR3 loop: CASSPRRVNTGELFF. DNA for the CDR3: TGTGCCAGCAGCCCAAGACGGGTGAACACCGGGGAGCTGTTTTTT.

This chain uses TRBV6-4 with TRBJ2-7, with 10 nucleotides matching TRBD2. This CDR3 is built from 14 residues. J gave up 7 bases and V 3 bases, and 6 bases lay outside the gene matches. In germline, CDR1 is MRHNA, CDR2 SNTAGT. The CDR3 is CASSEASGSLEQYF. The DNA of the CDR3 is TGTGCCAGCAGTGAGGCTAGCGGGAGTCTAGAGCAGTACTTC.

This clone was observed once. The chain employs TRBV6-5 and TRBJ2-7; 11 bases agree with TRBD2. Trimming removed 2 bases from V and 7 bases from J; junction bases left unmatched: 7. The CDR3 has 15 residues. The V gene's germline CDR1 is MNHEY and CDR2 SVGAGI. CDR3 protein: CASSYILAGVREQYF. The CDR3 nucleotides read TGTGCCAGCAGTTACATACTAGCGGGAGTGCGTGAGCAGTACTTC.